Listed here are 20 T cell receptor beta chains from one sample, sequenced in a study of blood T cell repertoires in COVID-19. Assay: immunoSEQ multiplex PCR; the TCRdb copy retains only in-frame clones and omits some. Of around 100,000 clones in the sample, around 89% were seen once. The source material was peripheral blood. These receptors were taken from a woman between 55 and 75 years old with acute or convalescent COVID-19.

The chain employs TRBV9 and TRBJ1-1; 8 bases are shared with TRBD1. With 1 base clipped from V and 4 bases from J, the junction kept 9 bases outside the gene matches. CDR1 and CDR2 (germline): SGDLS, YYNGEE. The CDR3 is 16 residues long. The CDR3 sequence is CASSVSSGQGSTEAFF. CDR3 DNA sequence: TGTGCCAGCAGCGTAAGTTCCGGACAGGGTTCCACTGAAGCTTTCTTT.

The sample holds one count of this clone. The chain couples TRBV20-1 to TRBJ1-2, with 9 bases matching TRBD1. Germline CDR1 and CDR2: DFQATT and SNEGSKA (reference sequence). V shed 7 bases, J shed 4 bases, and the junction held 1 base outside the gene matches. The CDR3 extends over 11 amino acids. The CDR3 bases are TGCAGTGACAGGGGGCCCTATGGCTACACCTTC. Its protein is CSDRGPYGYTF.

The chain has TRBV3-1 (or the pseudogene TRBV3-2) and TRBJ1-6; no clear D gene. Germline V gives CDR1 LGHDT, CDR2 YNNKEL (reference sequence). V was trimmed by 0 bases and J by 5 bases, leaving 8 bases between them. CDR3 length: 15 amino acids. The CDR3 bases are TGTGCCAGCAGCCAAGACAGGAACAATAATTCACCCCTCCACTTT. Translating gives CASSQDRNNNSPLHF.

V is TRBV20-1 and J is TRBJ2-1; 8 bases are a match to TRBD2. The CDR3 has 16 residues. With 3 bases clipped from V and 3 bases from J, the junction kept 10 bases outside the gene matches. Germline CDR1 and CDR2: DFQATT and SNEGSKA (reference sequence). This CDR3 is CSASDAGGLFYNEQFF. DNA for the CDR3: TGCAGTGCTAGTGATGCGGGAGGTCTCTTCTACAATGAGCAGTTCTTC.

V is TRBV3-1 (or the pseudogene TRBV3-2) and J is TRBJ1-3; no clear D. V lost 1 base, J lost 4 bases, and 8 bases lay in between. The germline V gene encodes CDR1 LGHDT and CDR2 YNNKEL (reference sequence). The CDR3 loop spans 14 amino acids. CDR3 DNA sequence: TGTGCCAGCAGCCAAGGGCCCGTGGGAAACACCATATATTTT. It yields the protein CASSQGPVGNTIYF.

V and J are TRBV9 and TRBJ2-1, with no clear D. CDR1 is SGDLS and CDR2 is YYNGEE in the germline V gene. This CDR3 spans 16 amino acids. The V end was cut by 0 bases, the J end by 4 bases, with 14 bases between. CDR3 amino acids: CASSVARLPGYNEQFF. The CDR3 DNA sequence: TGTGCCAGCAGCGTAGCGAGGCTACCTGGGTACAATGAGCAGTTCTTC.

This chain links TRBV29-1 with TRBJ2-1, with a weak D call TRBD2 (5 bases). V lost 3 bases, J lost 7 bases, and 13 bases lay in between. Germline loops: CDR1 SQVTM, CDR2 ANQGSEA. The CDR3 contains 13 residues. The CDR3 region is CSVDAGSVNEQFF. DNA of the CDR3: TGCAGCGTTGACGCGGGTTCTGTTAATGAGCAGTTCTTC.

The chain combines TRBV19 with TRBJ1-4; 8 bases are a match to TRBD1. The CDR3 is made up of 13 amino acids. The ends lost 6 bases at V and 7 bases at J; junction bases unmatched: 4. Germline lookup yields CDR1 LNHDA and CDR2 SQIVND (reference sequence). This CDR3 is CASSLGQGEKLFF. CDR3 nucleotide sequence: TGTGCCAGTAGCCTTGGACAGGGTGAAAAACTGTTTTTT.

The rearrangement uses TRBV7-9 and TRBJ2-1, with D unresolved. The CDR3 runs 14 residues. With 1 base removed from V and 12 bases from J, the gap between germline ends came to 16 bases. Germline V gives CDR1 SEHNR, CDR2 FQNEAQ (reference sequence). The CDR3 DNA reads TGTGCCAGCAGCTTAGGGGTGGTCGGATCAGGGCAGTTCTTC. Protein product: CASSLGVVGSGQFF.

CDR3 region: CASSVEGGGTEAFF. Written as DNA, the CDR3 is TGTGCCAGCAGCGTAGAGGGAGGGGGCACTGAAGCTTTCTTT. The chain joins TRBV9 to TRBJ1-1; weak D call: TRBD1 (6 bases). V shed 0 bases and J shed 4 bases, with 10 bases lying between them. Per germline, CDR1 SGDLS and CDR2 YYNGEE. CDR3 length: 14 residues. Full variable domain (rest looked up from reference TRBV9 and TRBJ1-1): DSGVTQTPKHLITATGQRVTLRCSPRSGDLSVYWYQQSLDQGLQFLIQYYNGEERAKGNILERFSAQQFPDLHSELNLSSLELGDSALYFCASSVEGGGTEAFFGQGTRLTVV.

The CDR3 sequence: CASSVEGTEGSYGYTF. CDR3 in DNA: TGTGCCAGCAGCGTAGAGGGAACAGAGGGCAGCTATGGCTACACCTTC. The V gene is TRBV9, the J gene TRBJ1-2, with D unclear. Germline CDR1 and CDR2: SGDLS and YYNGEE. Trimming shortened V by 0 bases and J by 4 bases, and 16 bases separated the two germline ends. The CDR3 consists of 16 residues.

The chain carries TRBV7-9 and TRBJ2-7; TRBD1 is a possible D gene (6 bases). The germline V and J ends were trimmed by 5 bases and 2 bases, with 13 bases remaining between them. The CDR3 loop spans 14 amino acids. In germline, CDR1 is SEHNR, CDR2 FQNEAQ (reference sequence). Written as DNA, the CDR3 is TGTGCCAGCAGCCTCTGGACAGAGCCCTACGAGCAGTACTTC. Translated: CASSLWTEPYEQYF.

This chain joins TRBV5-4 and TRBJ1-2, with D maybe TRBD1 (5 bases). Germline CDR1 SGHNT, CDR2 YYREEE (reference sequence). The CDR3 consists of 12 residues. The V gene lost 5 bases and the J gene lost 7 bases, with 12 bases spanning the gap. CDR3 DNA sequence: TGTGCCAGCAGAGGAGGGGAGAGTGGCTACACCTTC. Amino acids: CASRGGESGYTF.

This rearrangement joins TRBV10-2 to TRBJ2-2; D is possibly TRBD2 (6 bases). V was cut by 4 bases and J by 0 bases, with 9 bases left in between. Germline V gene data show CDR1 as WSHSY and CDR2 as SAAADI. The CDR3 contains 15 residues. In DNA form, the CDR3 reads TGCGCCAGCAGTGCGGGGACTTCGAACACCGGGGAGCTGTTTTTT. Protein product: CASSAGTSNTGELFF.

This clone was counted only a few times. The rearrangement joins TRBV27 to TRBJ2-5; D ambiguous. Looked up from germline, CDR1 is MNHEY and CDR2 is SMNVEV (reference sequence). Trimming took off 5 bases at V and 1 base at J, with 8 bases between the two ends. The CDR3 totals 13 residues. DNA for the CDR3: TGTGCCAGCAGTCCCCCGTTCCAAGAGACCCAGTACTTC. As protein: CASSPPFQETQYF.

The rearrangement joins TRBV27 to TRBJ1-1; D perhaps matches TRBD1 (6 bases). Trimming cost V 4 bases and J 0 bases, with 15 bases left between them. Germline V gives CDR1 MNHEY, CDR2 SMNVEV (reference sequence). This CDR3 has 16 residues. CDR3 sequence: CASSSAGVGMNTEAFF. CDR3 DNA sequence: TGTGCCAGCAGTTCCGCAGGGGTCGGGATGAACACTGAAGCTTTCTTT.

J is TRBJ2-3 and V is TRBV5-1; 11 nucleotides align to TRBD2. V was clipped by 5 bases and J by 3 bases; unmatched bases: 2. Germline values: CDR1 SGHRS, CDR2 YFSETQ. The CDR3 runs to 14 residues. This CDR3 is CASRTSGSTDTQYF. For the CDR3, the DNA is TGCGCCAGCAGAACTAGCGGGAGTACAGATACGCAGTATTTT.

The rearrangement links TRBV19 to TRBJ2-5; 7 bases fit TRBD1. This CDR3 has 15 amino acids. J lost 5 bases, V lost 5 bases, and 11 bases had no gene match. The germline V gene has CDR1 LNHDA and CDR2 SQIVND (reference sequence). The CDR3 DNA follows: TGTGCCAGTAGTGTCCGGACAGGAGCGGTGGAGACCCAGTACTTC. Its protein is CASSVRTGAVETQYF.

This clone was counted once. This chain uses TRBV29-1 with TRBJ1-2; D may be TRBD1 (5 bases). This CDR3 has 11 residues. Per the germline V gene, CDR1 is SQVTM and CDR2 is ANQGSEA. V was shortened by 4 bases and J by 8 bases, with 11 bases between the two germline ends. CDR3: CSVGGDVGYTF. CDR3 bases: TGCAGCGTTGGGGGGGACGTCGGCTACACCTTC.

This clone was counted between two and nine times. V and J are TRBV6-5 and TRBJ2-2; TRBD2 is a possible D gene (6 bases). The CDR3 is made up of 14 amino acids. V lost 5 bases and J 4 bases, leaving 11 bases between the germline ends. The germline CDR1 and CDR2 sequences are MNHEY and SVGAGI. DNA of the CDR3: TGTGCCAGCAGTCTGGGAGGTATCACCGGGGAGCTGTTTTTT. It encodes CASSLGGITGELFF.